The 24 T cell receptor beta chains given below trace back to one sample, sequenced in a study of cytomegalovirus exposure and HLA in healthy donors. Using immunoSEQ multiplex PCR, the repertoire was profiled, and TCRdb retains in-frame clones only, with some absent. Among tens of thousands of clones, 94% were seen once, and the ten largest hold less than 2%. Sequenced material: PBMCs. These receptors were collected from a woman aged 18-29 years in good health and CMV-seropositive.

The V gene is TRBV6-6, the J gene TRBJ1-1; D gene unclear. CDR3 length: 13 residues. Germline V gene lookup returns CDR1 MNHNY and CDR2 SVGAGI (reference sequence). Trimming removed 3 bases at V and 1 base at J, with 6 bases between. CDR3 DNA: TGTGCCAGCAGTTATGGAGGGAACACTGAAGCTTTCTTT. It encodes CASSYGGNTEAFF.

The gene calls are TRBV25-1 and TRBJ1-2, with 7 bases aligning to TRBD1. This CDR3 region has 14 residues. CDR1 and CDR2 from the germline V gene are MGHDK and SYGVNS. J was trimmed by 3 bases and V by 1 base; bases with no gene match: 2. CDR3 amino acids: CASSEWDSYYGYTF. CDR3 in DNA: TGTGCCAGCAGTGAATGGGACAGCTACTATGGCTACACCTTC.

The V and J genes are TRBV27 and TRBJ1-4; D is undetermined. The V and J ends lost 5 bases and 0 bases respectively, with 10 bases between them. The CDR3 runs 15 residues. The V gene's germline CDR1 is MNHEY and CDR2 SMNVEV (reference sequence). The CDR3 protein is CASSPWAATNEKLFF. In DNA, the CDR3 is TGTGCCAGCAGTCCGTGGGCTGCAACTAATGAAAAACTGTTTTTT.

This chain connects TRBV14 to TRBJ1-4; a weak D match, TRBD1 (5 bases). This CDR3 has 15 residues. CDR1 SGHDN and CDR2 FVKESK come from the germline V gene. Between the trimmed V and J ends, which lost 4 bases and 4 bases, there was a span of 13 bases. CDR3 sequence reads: CASSPGLTINEKLFF. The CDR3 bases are TGTGCCAGCAGCCCGGGACTGACGATTAATGAAAAACTGTTTTTT.

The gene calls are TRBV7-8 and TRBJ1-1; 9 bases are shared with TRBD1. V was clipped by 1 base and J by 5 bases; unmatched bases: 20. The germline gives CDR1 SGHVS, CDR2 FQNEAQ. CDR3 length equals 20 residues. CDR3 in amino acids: CASSLGWKFTGGLTVTEAFF. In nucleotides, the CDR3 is TGTGCCAGCAGCTTAGGGTGGAAGTTTACAGGGGGCTTAACGGTGACTGAAGCTTTCTTT.

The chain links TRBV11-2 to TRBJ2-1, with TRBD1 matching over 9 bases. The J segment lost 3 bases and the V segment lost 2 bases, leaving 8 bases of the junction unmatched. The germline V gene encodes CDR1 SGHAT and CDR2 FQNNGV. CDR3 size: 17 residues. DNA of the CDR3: TGTGCCAGCAGCTTAAGGCAACCGGGACAGGGCTACAATGAGCAGTTCTTC. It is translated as CASSLRQPGQGYNEQFF.

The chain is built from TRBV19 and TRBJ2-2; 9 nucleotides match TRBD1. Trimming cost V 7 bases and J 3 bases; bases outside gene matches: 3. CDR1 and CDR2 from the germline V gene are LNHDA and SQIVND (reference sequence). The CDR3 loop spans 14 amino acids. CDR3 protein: CASKWTGDTGELFF. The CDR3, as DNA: TGTGCCAGTAAGTGGACAGGGGACACCGGGGAGCTGTTTTTT.

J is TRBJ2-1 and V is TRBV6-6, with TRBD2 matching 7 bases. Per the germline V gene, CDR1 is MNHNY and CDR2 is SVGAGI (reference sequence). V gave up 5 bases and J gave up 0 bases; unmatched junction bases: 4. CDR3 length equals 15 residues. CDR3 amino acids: CASSGGGSSYNEQFF. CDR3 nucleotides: TGTGCCAGCAGTGGCGGGGGTAGCTCCTACAATGAGCAGTTCTTC.

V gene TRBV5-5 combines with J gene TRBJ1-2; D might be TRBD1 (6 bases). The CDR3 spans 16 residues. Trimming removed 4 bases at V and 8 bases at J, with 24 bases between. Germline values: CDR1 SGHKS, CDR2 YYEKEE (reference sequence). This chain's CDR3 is CASSRGTTSPLRGYTF. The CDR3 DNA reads TGTGCCAGCAGCCGAGGGACAACGAGTCCCCTCCGAGGCTACACCTTC. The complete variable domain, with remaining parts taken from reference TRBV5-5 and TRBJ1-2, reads DAGVTQSPTHLIKTRGQQVTLRCSPISGHKSVSWYQQVLGQGPQFIFQYYEKEERGRGNFPDRFSARQFPNYSSELNVNALLLGDSALYLCASSRGTTSPLRGYTFGSGTRLTVV.

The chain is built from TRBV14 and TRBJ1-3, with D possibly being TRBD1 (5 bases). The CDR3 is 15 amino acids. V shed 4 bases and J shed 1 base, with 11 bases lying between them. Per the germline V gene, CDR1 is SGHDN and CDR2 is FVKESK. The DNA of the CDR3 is TGTGCCAGCAGCCGATTCGGGGGTTCTGGAAACACCATATATTTT. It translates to CASSRFGGSGNTIYF. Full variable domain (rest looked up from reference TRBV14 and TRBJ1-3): EAGVTQFPSHSVIEKGQTVTLRCDPISGHDNLYWYRRVMGKEIKFLLHFVKESKQDESGMPNNRFLAERTGGTYSTLKVQPAELEDSGVYFCASSRFGGSGNTIYFGEGSWLTVV.

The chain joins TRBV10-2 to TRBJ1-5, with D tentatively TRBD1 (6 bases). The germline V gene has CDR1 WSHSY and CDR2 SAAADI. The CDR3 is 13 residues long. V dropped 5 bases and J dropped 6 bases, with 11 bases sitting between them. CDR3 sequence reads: CASSLGAGQPQHF. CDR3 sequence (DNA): TGCGCCAGCAGTTTGGGGGCGGGTCAGCCCCAGCATTTT.

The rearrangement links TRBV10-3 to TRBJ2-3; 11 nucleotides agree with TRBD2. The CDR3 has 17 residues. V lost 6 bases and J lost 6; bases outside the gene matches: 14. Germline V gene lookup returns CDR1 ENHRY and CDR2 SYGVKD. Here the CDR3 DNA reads TGTGCCATCAGCAGACTAGCGGGGTCTGAACGTGGGGATACGCAGTATTTT. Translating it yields CAISRLAGSERGDTQYF.

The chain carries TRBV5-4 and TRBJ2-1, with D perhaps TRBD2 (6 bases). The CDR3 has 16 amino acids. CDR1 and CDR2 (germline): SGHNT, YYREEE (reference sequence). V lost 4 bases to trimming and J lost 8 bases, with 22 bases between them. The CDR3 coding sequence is TGTGCCAGCAGCCTGAGTCCCGGGACTCGCGTCGATGAGCAGTTCTTC. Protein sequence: CASSLSPGTRVDEQFF.

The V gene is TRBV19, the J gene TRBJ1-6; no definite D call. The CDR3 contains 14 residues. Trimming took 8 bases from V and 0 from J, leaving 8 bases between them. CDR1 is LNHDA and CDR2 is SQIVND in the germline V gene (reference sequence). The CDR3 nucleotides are TGTGCCAGTGGAGAGTCCTCCTATAATTCACCCCTCCACTTT. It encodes CASGESSYNSPLHF.

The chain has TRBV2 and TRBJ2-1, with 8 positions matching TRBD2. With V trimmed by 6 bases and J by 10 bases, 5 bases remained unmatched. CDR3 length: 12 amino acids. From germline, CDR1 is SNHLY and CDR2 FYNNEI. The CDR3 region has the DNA TGTGCCAGCAGGTCAGCTAGCGGGGAGCAGTTCTTC. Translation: CASRSASGEQFF.

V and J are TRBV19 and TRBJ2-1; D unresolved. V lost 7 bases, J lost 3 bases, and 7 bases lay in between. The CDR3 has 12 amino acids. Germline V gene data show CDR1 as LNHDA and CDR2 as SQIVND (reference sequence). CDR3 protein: CASKPDYNEQFF. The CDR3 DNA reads TGTGCCAGTAAACCAGACTACAATGAGCAGTTCTTC. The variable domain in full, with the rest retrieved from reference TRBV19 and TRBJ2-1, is DGGITQSPKYLFRKEGQNVTLSCEQNLNHDAMYWYRQDPGQGLRLIYYSQIVNDFQKGDIAEGYSVSREKKESFPLTVTSAQKNPTAFYLCASKPDYNEQFFGPGTRLTVL.

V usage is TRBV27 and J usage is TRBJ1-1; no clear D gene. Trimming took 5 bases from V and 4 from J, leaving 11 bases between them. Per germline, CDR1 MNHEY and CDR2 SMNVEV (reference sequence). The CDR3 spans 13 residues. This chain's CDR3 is CASSRRVGTEAFF. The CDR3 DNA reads TGTGCCAGCAGTCGTAGAGTTGGCACTGAAGCTTTCTTT.

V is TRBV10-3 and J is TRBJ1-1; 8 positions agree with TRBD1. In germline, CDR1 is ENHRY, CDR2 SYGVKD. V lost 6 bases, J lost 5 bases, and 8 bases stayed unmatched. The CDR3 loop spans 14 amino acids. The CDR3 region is CAIRVDRAGTEAFF. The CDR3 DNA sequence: TGTGCCATCAGGGTGGACAGGGCGGGTACTGAAGCTTTCTTT.

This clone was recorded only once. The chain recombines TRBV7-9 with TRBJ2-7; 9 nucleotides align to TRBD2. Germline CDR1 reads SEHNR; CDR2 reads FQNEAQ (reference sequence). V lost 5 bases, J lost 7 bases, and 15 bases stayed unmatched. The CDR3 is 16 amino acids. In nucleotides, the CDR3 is TGTGCCAGCAGCCCAAGGAGCGGGGGGATCCTCAGGGAGCAGTACTTC. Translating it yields CASSPRSGGILREQYF.

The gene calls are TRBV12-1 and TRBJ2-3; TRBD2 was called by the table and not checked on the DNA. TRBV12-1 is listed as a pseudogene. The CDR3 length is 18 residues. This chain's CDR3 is CASSLKSRVPKRADTQYF. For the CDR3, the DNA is TGTGCCAGCAGCCTTAAAAGCCGGGTTCCCAAACGGGCAGATACGCAGTATTTT.

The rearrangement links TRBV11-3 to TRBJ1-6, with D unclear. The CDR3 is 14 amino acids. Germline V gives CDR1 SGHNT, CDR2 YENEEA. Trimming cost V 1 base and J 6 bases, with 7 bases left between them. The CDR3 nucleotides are TGTGCCAGCAGCTTAGGCAGGCTTAATTCACCCCTCCACTTT. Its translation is CASSLGRLNSPLHF.

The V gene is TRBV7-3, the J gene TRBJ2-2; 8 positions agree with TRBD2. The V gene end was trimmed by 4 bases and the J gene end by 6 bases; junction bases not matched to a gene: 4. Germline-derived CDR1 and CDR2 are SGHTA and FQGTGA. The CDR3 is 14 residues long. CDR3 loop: CASSSGLGAGELFF. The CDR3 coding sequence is TGTGCCAGCAGCTCGGGACTAGGGGCCGGGGAGCTGTTTTTT.

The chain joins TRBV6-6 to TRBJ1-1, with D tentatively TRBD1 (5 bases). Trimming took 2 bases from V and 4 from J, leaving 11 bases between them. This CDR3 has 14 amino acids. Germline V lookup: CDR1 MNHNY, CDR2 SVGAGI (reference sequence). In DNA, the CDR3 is TGTGCCAGCAGTTACGCGGGGGATGGCACTGAAGCTTTCTTT. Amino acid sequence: CASSYAGDGTEAFF.

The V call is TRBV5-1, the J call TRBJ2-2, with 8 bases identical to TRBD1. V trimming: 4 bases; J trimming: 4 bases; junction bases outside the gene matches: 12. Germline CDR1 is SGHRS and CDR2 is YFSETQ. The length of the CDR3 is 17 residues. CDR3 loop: CASSPNARGRSTGELFF. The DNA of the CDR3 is TGCGCCAGCAGCCCTAACGCCAGGGGGCGCAGCACCGGGGAGCTGTTTTTT.